What follows are 18 T cell receptor beta chains derived from one specimen sequenced in a study of CD8 T cells in ankylosing spondylitis. Study results and caveats: Ankylosing spondylitis blood seemed to carry a telltale TCR beta motif made of eight or nine highly homologous variants.

Their specific antigens are unknown. Each CDR3 protein is one row after TCRdb ran MiXCR on the 5' RACE reads. Of approximately 440,000 distinct CDR3 sequences in the sample, about 15% were seen once. The sequencing sample was made of blood, either unsorted or a sorted T cell fraction (not recorded which). These TCRs come from a male donor with ankylosing spondylitis.

The chain links TRBV7-2 to TRBJ2-7; 9 bases line up with TRBD1. V lost 5 bases, J lost 4 bases, and 9 bases stayed unmatched. CDR1 is SGHTA, CDR2 FQGNSA, per germline. The CDR3 has 15 amino acids. The CDR3 nucleotides are TGTGCCAGCAGCCTGACAACGGGACAGGGTTACGAGCAGTACTTC. This translates into CASSLTTGQGYEQYF. Full variable domain (rest looked up from reference TRBV7-2 and TRBJ2-7): GAGVSQSPSNKVTEKGKDVELRCDPISGHTALYWYRQSLGQGLEFLIYFQGNSAPDKSGLPSDRFSAERTGGSVSTLTIQRTQQEDSAVYLCASSLTTGQGYEQYFGPGTRLTVT.

This clonotype was found a few times. V gene TRBV5-1 combines with J gene TRBJ1-1, with D hard to call. V was pared by 4 bases and J by 3 bases, with 13 bases between. The CDR3 has 14 amino acids. From germline, CDR1 is SGHRS and CDR2 YFSETQ. The CDR3 sequence is CASSQPWGDTEAFF. CDR3 coding DNA: TGCGCCAGCAGCCAACCGTGGGGTGACACTGAAGCTTTCTTT. Supplemented by reference TRBV5-1 and TRBJ1-1, the full variable domain reads KAGVTQTPRYLIKTRGQQVTLSCSPISGHRSVSWYQQTPGQGLQFLFEYFSETQRNKGNFPGRFSGRQFSNSRSEMNVSTLELGDSALYLCASSQPWGDTEAFFGQGTRLTVV.

The gene calls are TRBV19 and TRBJ2-5, with D tentatively TRBD1 or TRBD2 (6 bases each). The CDR3 sequence is 14 residues long. The germline V and J ends were trimmed by 11 bases and 4 bases, with 20 bases remaining between them. Germline V gene data show CDR1 as LNHDA and CDR2 as SQIVND (reference sequence). CDR3: CAQIGGRERETQYF. The CDR3 DNA sequence: TGTGCCCAGATCGGGGGCCGAGAGAGAGAGACCCAGTACTTC.

This clonotype is termed medium-sized. V gene TRBV7-9 combines with J gene TRBJ2-1; possibly TRBD2 for D (6 bases). V dropped 6 bases and J dropped 9 bases, with 15 bases sitting between them. Per the germline V gene, CDR1 is SEHNR and CDR2 is FQNEAQ (reference sequence). The CDR3 covers 13 residues. CDR3 bases: TGTGCCAGCAGGGACCCCCTGGGGGGTGAGCAGTTCTTC. It is translated as CASRDPLGGEQFF.

The CDR3 nucleotides read TGTGCCAGCAGCTTTCGGACAGAGGTTGAAAAACTGTTTTTT. This sequence encodes CASSFRTEVEKLFF. J is TRBJ1-4 and V is TRBV13; possibly TRBD1 for D (6 bases). Germline V gene lookup returns CDR1 PRHDT and CDR2 FYEKMQ (reference sequence). The length of the CDR3 is 14 residues. Trimming removed 3 bases at V and 7 bases at J, with 12 bases between.

The rearrangement links TRBV28 to TRBJ1-5; 8 bases align to TRBD1. Looked up from germline, CDR1 is MDHEN and CDR2 is SYDVKM. CDR3 length: 15 residues. The junction had 5 bases not matched to a gene; V was cut back by 3 bases and J by 4 bases. DNA for the CDR3: TGTGCCAGCAGTTTCTCGGACAGGGATAATCAGCCCCAGCATTTT. Translating gives CASSFSDRDNQPQHF.

This chain connects TRBV29-1 to TRBJ2-1; TRBD1 matches at 10 bases. In germline, CDR1 is SQVTM, CDR2 ANQGSEA. V shed 7 bases, J shed 0 bases, and the junction held 9 bases outside the gene matches. The CDR3 is made up of 16 amino acids. CDR3 in DNA: TGCAGCGCGATGGGACAGGGGAAGAGCTCCTACAATGAGCAGTTCTTC. Its protein is CSAMGQGKSSYNEQFF.

This rearrangement joins TRBV7-8 to TRBJ1-6, with unresolved D. Trimming cost V 0 bases and J 12 bases, with 12 bases left between them. Per germline, CDR1 SGHVS and CDR2 FQNEAQ. The CDR3 is 14 residues long. In DNA form, the CDR3 reads TGTGCCAGCAGCTTAGCGACGGGCCCGGGACCCCTCCACTTT. As protein: CASSLATGPGPLHF.

The rearrangement joins TRBV7-6 to TRBJ2-1; TRBD2 agrees at 13 bases. V lost 6 bases, J lost 9 bases, and 5 bases stayed unmatched. The CDR3 runs to 14 residues. The germline V gene has CDR1 SGHVS and CDR2 FNYEAQ. CDR3 coding DNA: TGTGCCAGCAGGCCTACTAGCGGGAGGGGTGAGCAGTTCTTC. It codes for CASRPTSGRGEQFF.

This clonotype occurred a few times. The rearrangement links TRBV2 to TRBJ2-2; 10 bases map to TRBD2. Germline V lookup: CDR1 SNHLY, CDR2 FYNNEI. V was pared by 8 bases and J by 4 bases, with 19 bases of the junction left unmatched. The CDR3 sequence is 19 residues long. The CDR3: CASEGRGAGGFRGTGELFF. The DNA of the CDR3 is TGTGCCAGCGAGGGTCGAGGAGCGGGAGGGTTCCGGGGCACCGGGGAGCTGTTTTTT.

In its sample, this clonotype was seen a few times. The rearrangement uses TRBV6-2 or TRBV6-3 and TRBJ1-2; TRBD1 matches at 8 bases. The germline V gene encodes CDR1 MNHEY and CDR2 SVGEGT. The V segment lost 2 bases and the J segment 10 bases; nucleotides outside the gene matches: 6. The CDR3 contains 13 residues. The CDR3 region has the DNA TGTGCCAGCAGTTACGCGGACAGGGACGACTACACCTTC. Protein sequence: CASSYADRDDYTF.

A few counts support this clonotype. CDR3 bases: TGCGCCAGCAGCCCTACAAGCGGGGGAGAGCAGCCCCAGCATTTT. Its translation: CASSPTSGGEQPQHF. The chain has TRBV5-1 and TRBJ1-5, with D perhaps TRBD1 (5 bases). The length of the CDR3 is 15 residues. The V gene's germline CDR1 is SGHRS and CDR2 YFSETQ. V was shortened by 4 bases and J by 7 bases, with 18 bases between the two germline ends.

The rearrangement links TRBV6-1 to TRBJ1-2, with 10 bases matching TRBD1. The CDR3 consists of 15 residues. Germline CDR1 is MNHNS and CDR2 is SASEGT. V shed 6 bases, J shed 6 bases, and the junction held 10 bases outside the gene matches. CDR3 bases: TGTGCCAGCAGAGGCGCAGGGACAGGGGAGGATGGCTACACCTTC. Translated: CASRGAGTGEDGYTF.

This sequence joins TRBV6-5 and TRBJ2-7; either TRBD1 or TRBD2 may supply D (5 bases each). The CDR3 runs 12 residues. Deletions cut 5 bases from V and 9 bases from J, with 14 bases between. Germline CDR1 and CDR2: MNHEY and SVGAGI. The CDR3, as DNA: TGTGCCAGCAGTAAGGGCTGGGGGTTGCAGTACTTC. It specifies CASSKGWGLQYF.

This clonotype has a handful of counts. The V and J genes are TRBV18 and TRBJ2-3, with TRBD1 identical over 8 bases. The CDR3 loop spans 15 amino acids. V shed 6 bases, J shed 4 bases, and the junction held 9 bases outside the gene matches. The germline V gene encodes CDR1 KGHSH and CDR2 LQKENI. The CDR3 here is CASSPDREAADTQYF. CDR3 sequence (DNA): TGTGCCAGCTCCCCGGACAGGGAGGCGGCAGATACGCAGTATTTT.

This clonotype was observed a few times. The chain has TRBV5-1 and TRBJ2-5; 9 bases match TRBD1. Germline CDR1 reads SGHRS; CDR2 reads YFSETQ. CDR3 size: 14 residues. Trimming removed 5 bases from V and 4 bases from J; junction bases left unmatched: 6. The CDR3 region is CASRTGGVLETQYF. Here the CDR3 DNA reads TGCGCCAGCAGGACAGGGGGAGTCTTAGAGACCCAGTACTTC.

This clonotype came up a few times. The rearrangement uses TRBV11-2 and TRBJ2-1, with 9 bases matching TRBD2. The CDR3 has 21 amino acids. The ends lost 0 bases at V and 7 bases at J; junction bases unmatched: 22. Germline CDR1 SGHAT, CDR2 FQNNGV. CDR3 bases: TGTGCCAGCAGCTTAGACCGAGGGAGGGGGAGCGGGGGGCACAGAGTGAATGAGCAGTTCTTC. Its protein is CASSLDRGRGSGGHRVNEQFF.

The chain carries TRBV5-1 and TRBJ1-3; 8 bases fit TRBD1. Germline CDR1 is SGHRS and CDR2 is YFSETQ. The CDR3 is 16 amino acids. J was trimmed by 4 bases and V by 4 bases; bases with no gene match: 10. In nucleotides, the CDR3 is TGCGCCAGCAGCATTAGACAGGGGCCTTCAGGAAACACCATATATTTT. Amino acid sequence: CASSIRQGPSGNTIYF.